This is a list of T cell receptor beta chains from one sample in a study of T cells in Graves' hyperthyroidism and ophthalmopathy. TCRdb re-derived calls from the multiplex PCR reads in MiXCR, one entry per CDR3 protein. The sample includes some 460,000 distinct CDR3 sequences, about a sixth of them seen just once. Material: blood. The receptors were gathered from a woman between 18 and 30 years old with Graves' hyperthyroidism. Both conserved end residues are part of each CDR3. A D gene is named only where the DNA matches it firmly. Size tells how often a clone was seen (once, few, many) or the class of an expanded clone, and some rows leave it out.

j_call,d_call,clone_size,v_call,cdr3_aa,cdr3_nt
TRBJ2-1,TRBD2,many,TRBV12-5,CASGLVPGGAINEQFF,TGTGCTAGTGGTTTGGTACCGGGAGGGGCTATAAATGAGCAGTTCTTC
TRBJ2-1,TRBD1,NA,TRBV19,CASSIPKTGANEQFF,TGTGCCAGTAGTATACCTAAGACAGGGGCCAATGAGCAGTTCTTC
TRBJ2-3,TRBD2,many,TRBV2,CASRVAGGPGDTQYF,TGTGCCAGCAGAGTAGCGGGAGGGCCAGGAGATACGCAGTATTTT
TRBJ1-2,TRBD1,many,TRBV11-2,CASSFGRTGVTGYTF,TGTGCCAGCAGCTTTGGGCGGACAGGGGTGACTGGCTACACCTTC
TRBJ2-3,TRBD2,many,TRBV6-2/TRBV6-3,CASRTSGYTDTQYF,TGTGCCAGCAGGACTAGCGGCTACACAGATACGCAGTATTTT
TRBJ2-1,NA,NA,TRBV19,CASTEGSGDNEQFF,TGTGCCAGTACCGAAGGGTCGGGGGACAATGAGCAGTTCTTC
TRBJ1-5,NA,few,TRBV29-1,CSVSDSNQPQHF,TGCAGCGTCTCAGATAGCAATCAGCCCCAGCATTTT
TRBJ2-3,NA,few,TRBV9,CASSTYRDTPTQYF,TGTGCCAGCAGCACCTACCGGGACACCCCTACGCAGTATTTT
TRBJ2-5,NA,many,TRBV7-3,CASSLSAGSETQYF,TGTGCCAGCAGCTTATCGGCAGGGAGCGAGACCCAGTACTTC
TRBJ2-1,TRBD2,NA,TRBV24-1,CATSDGTSGYNEQFF,TGTGCCACCAGTGATGGGACTAGCGGCTACAATGAGCAGTTCTTC
TRBJ2-2,NA,NA,TRBV27,CASISLDRFGMGGNTGELFF,TGTGCCAGCATCTCTTTGGACCGGTTTGGCATGGGGGGGAACACCGGGGAGCTGTTTTTT
TRBJ2-7,NA,many,TRBV27,CASSLGRIMGEQYF,TGTGCCAGCAGCCTCGGACGGATCATGGGGGAGCAGTACTTC
TRBJ1-2,TRBD1,few,TRBV11-2,CASSLKTGGEGYTF,TGTGCCAGCAGTCTAAAGACAGGGGGCGAAGGCTACACCTTC
TRBJ2-3,NA,NA,TRBV4-3,CASSLEGGRTSTDTQYF,TGCGCCAGCAGCCTGGAGGGGGGACGGACTAGCACAGATACGCAGTATTTT
TRBJ2-3,TRBD2,many,TRBV7-3,CASSLWASGGITDTQYF,TGTGCCAGCAGCTTATGGGCTAGCGGGGGGATCACAGATACGCAGTATTTT
TRBJ1-2,NA,many,TRBV6-2/TRBV6-3,CASSYSTVAAEASNYGYTF,TGTGCCAGCAGTTACTCGACGGTTGCGGCAGAGGCCTCTAACTATGGCTACACCTTC
TRBJ2-4,TRBD2,many,TRBV20-1,CSATTSGAKNIQYF,TGCAGTGCTACGACTAGCGGGGCCAAAAACATTCAGTACTTC